These 18 T cell receptor beta chains originate from one sample sequenced in a study of beta chain features in type 1 diabetes. As every portion of the isolated RNA was reverse transcribed, the sequencing read expressed TCRB transcripts. TCRdb's table, derived via immunoSEQ multiplex PCR, lists solely in-frame clones and lacks some. The table lists 390,000 or so clones, 11% to 15% of them singletons. The source material was naive CD4+ T cells from blood. These receptors all come from a man aged 30 to 39 in good health.

This clone was observed a few times. The V call is TRBV7-9, the J call TRBJ2-1, with TRBD2 matching 12 bases. Germline V gene sequence: CDR1 SEHNR, CDR2 FQNEAQ (reference sequence). The CDR3 is 17 amino acids. J gave up 7 bases and V 6 bases, and 13 bases lay outside the gene matches. The CDR3 DNA is TGTGCCAGCAGATCGACGGGCCGACTAGCGGGAGATAATGAGCAGTTCTTC. Translated: CASRSTGRLAGDNEQFF.

This clone has only a few counts. The V and J genes are TRBV11-2 and TRBJ1-5, with TRBD1 matching over 9 bases. Losses at the gene ends were 5 bases for V and 5 bases for J; bases not matched to a gene: 7. The CDR3 spans 15 residues. In germline, CDR1 is SGHAT, CDR2 FQNNGV. Here the CDR3 DNA reads TGTGCCAGCAGCGCCGGGACAGGGCGGGATCAGCCCCAGCATTTT. Residues: CASSAGTGRDQPQHF. The full variable domain, in which reference TRBV11-2 and TRBJ1-5 provide the parts outside the CDR3, is EAGVAQSPRYKIIEKRQSVAFWCNPISGHATLYWYQQILGQGPKLLIQFQNNGVVDDSQLPKDRFSAERLKGVDSTLKIQPAKLEDSAVYLCASSAGTGRDQPQHFGDGTRLSIL.

The chain has TRBV11-2 and TRBJ1-2; 7 positions match TRBD1. In germline, CDR1 is SGHAT, CDR2 FQNNGV. V trimming: 5 bases; J trimming: 2 bases; junction bases outside the gene matches: 2. The CDR3 contains 13 residues. This CDR3 reads CASSRDRNYGYTF. The CDR3 DNA reads TGTGCCAGCAGCCGGGACAGAAACTATGGCTACACCTTC. The full variable domain, in which reference TRBV11-2 and TRBJ1-2 provide the parts outside the CDR3, is EAGVAQSPRYKIIEKRQSVAFWCNPISGHATLYWYQQILGQGPKLLIQFQNNGVVDDSQLPKDRFSAERLKGVDSTLKIQPAKLEDSAVYLCASSRDRNYGYTFGSGTRLTVV.

The chain recombines TRBV4-3 with TRBJ2-3, with 12 bases aligning to TRBD2. CDR3 length: 17 residues. J was trimmed by 6 bases and V by 3 bases; bases with no gene match: 10. Germline V lookup: CDR1 LGHNA, CDR2 YSLEER. CDR3 protein: CASSHRLAGELDDTQYF. The CDR3 DNA is TGCGCCAGCAGCCACAGACTAGCGGGAGAACTGGACGATACGCAGTATTTT.

J is TRBJ2-7 and V is TRBV7-2, with a possible D match to TRBD1 (6 bases). V lost 5 bases to trimming and J lost 1 base, with 12 bases between them. The CDR3 totals 14 residues. Per the germline V gene, CDR1 is SGHTA and CDR2 is FQGNSA. The CDR3 spells CASSRGGQSYEQYF. CDR3 bases: TGTGCCAGCAGCCGAGGGGGACAATCCTACGAGCAGTACTTC.

This clone was seen only a few times. The J gene is TRBJ1-4, the V gene TRBV28; D remains unclear. Trimming took 6 bases from V and 7 from J, leaving 6 bases between them. Germline loops: CDR1 MDHEN, CDR2 SYDVKM. The CDR3 has 11 amino acids. Written as DNA, the CDR3 is TGTGCCAGCAGAGACCTTGAAAAACTGTTTTTT. Translation gives CASRDLEKLFF. The complete variable domain, with remaining parts taken from reference TRBV28 and TRBJ1-4, reads DVKVTQSSRYLVKRTGEKVFLECVQDMDHENMFWYRQDPGLGLRLIYFSYDVKMKEKGDIPEGYSVSREKKERFSLILESASTNQTSMYLCASRDLEKLFFGSGTQLSVL.

The chain is built from TRBV15 and TRBJ2-5, with D tentatively TRBD1 (6 bases). CDR3 length: 13 amino acids. Germline CDR1 and CDR2: LNHNV and YYDKDF (reference sequence). Trimming shortened V by 7 bases and J by 1 base, and 10 bases separated the two germline ends. In DNA, the CDR3 is TGTGCCACCACACAGGGCGGCCAAGAGACCCAGTACTTC. Its translation is CATTQGGQETQYF.

This clone has more than one count but fewer than ten. The rearrangement links TRBV5-1 to TRBJ2-7, with D unclear. Germline CDR1 reads SGHRS; CDR2 reads YFSETQ. The CDR3 is 12 amino acids. The V gene lost 5 bases and the J gene lost 3 bases, with 9 bases spanning the gap. In nucleotides, the CDR3 is TGCGCCAGCAGAAGGACGGGCTACGAGCAGTACTTC. Amino acids: CASRRTGYEQYF.

The chain links TRBV13 to TRBJ1-3, with D unclear. The germline V gene has CDR1 PRHDT and CDR2 FYEKMQ (reference sequence). Trimming shortened V by 8 bases and J by 0 bases, and 8 bases separated the two germline ends. The CDR3 is 13 residues long. The CDR3 loop reads CASGRTSGNTIYF. The DNA for the CDR3 is TGTGCCAGCGGGAGGACCTCTGGAAACACCATATATTTT.

This clone was picked up a small number of times. The chain carries TRBV25-1 and TRBJ2-1; D is possibly TRBD2 (5 bases). The CDR3 has 14 residues. Looked up from germline, CDR1 is MGHDK and CDR2 is SYGVNS. The V gene lost 8 bases and the J gene lost 3 bases, with 14 bases spanning the gap. CDR3 residues: CASARRQDYNEQFF. CDR3 DNA: TGTGCCAGCGCACGGAGGCAGGACTACAATGAGCAGTTCTTC.

This clone has a handful of counts. The rearrangement links TRBV5-4 to TRBJ2-1, with D perhaps TRBD1 or TRBD2 (6 bases each). Germline assignment: CDR1 SGHNT and CDR2 YYREEE (reference sequence). This CDR3 has 13 residues. Trimming left V 2 bases short and J 10 bases short, with 13 bases between. CDR3 nucleotides: TGTGCCAGCAGCTTTCCGGGGGCAAAAGAGCAGTTCTTC. Its protein product is CASSFPGAKEQFF. The entire variable domain, with the rest obtained from reference TRBV5-4 and TRBJ2-1, is as follows: ETGVTQSPTHLIKTRGQQVTLRCSSQSGHNTVSWYQQALGQGPQFIFQYYREEENGRGNFPPRFSGLQFPNYSSELNVNALELDDSALYLCASSFPGAKEQFFGPGTRLTVL.

This clone has a handful of counts. The V gene is TRBV30, the J gene TRBJ2-7, with a weak D call TRBD1 (5 bases). Germline V gene lookup returns CDR1 GTSNPN and CDR2 SVGIG (reference sequence). The V and J ends lost 2 bases and 5 bases respectively, with 13 bases between them. The CDR3 length is 13 residues. CDR3 DNA sequence: TGTGCCTGGAGTAGGCAGGGTATCCACGAGCAGTACGTC. Amino acid sequence: CAWSRQGIHEQYV.

The V and J genes are TRBV11-3 and TRBJ1-1, with TRBD1 as a possible D gene (5 bases). The CDR3 covers 15 residues. V was trimmed by 5 bases and J by 1 base, leaving 14 bases between them. Germline CDR1 and CDR2: SGHNT and YENEEA. The CDR3 reads CASSLPGQTNTEAFF. CDR3 bases: TGTGCCAGCAGCCTTCCAGGGCAAACGAACACTGAAGCTTTCTTT. Combining the CDR3 with reference TRBV11-3 and TRBJ1-1 gives the whole variable domain EAGVVQSPRYKIIEKKQPVAFWCNPISGHNTLYWYLQNLGQGPELLIRYENEEAVDDSQLPKDRFSAERLKGVDSTLKIQPAELGDSAVYLCASSLPGQTNTEAFFGQGTRLTVV.

This clone was found a few times. The chain couples TRBV5-4 to TRBJ2-1, with TRBD1 matching over 8 bases. Germline assignment: CDR1 SGHNT and CDR2 YYREEE (reference sequence). V trimming: 5 bases; J trimming: 8 bases; junction bases outside the gene matches: 12. The length of the CDR3 is 15 residues. The CDR3 DNA reads as TGTGCCAGCAGTCCTGACAGGGGAGATATCGATGAGCAGTTCTTC. It is translated as CASSPDRGDIDEQFF.

The genes are TRBV30 and TRBJ2-4, with D unclear. This CDR3 region has 13 residues. Trimming took off 0 bases at V and 6 bases at J, with 9 bases between the two ends. Germline CDR1 and CDR2: GTSNPN and SVGIG (reference sequence). The CDR3 sequence: CAWSVRWGNIQYF. The CDR3 bases are TGTGCCTGGAGTGTACGGTGGGGAAACATTCAGTACTTC.

The V call is TRBV7-9, the J call TRBJ1-1; D perhaps matches TRBD1 (5 bases). CDR1 is SEHNR, CDR2 FQNEAQ, per germline (reference sequence). The CDR3 sequence is 18 residues long. The ends were cut back, 0 bases at V and 0 bases at J, with 17 bases in the middle. The CDR3, as DNA: TGTGCCAGCAGCTTAGCGCTATGGCCGGAGGGGATGAACACTGAAGCTTTCTTT. This gives the protein CASSLALWPEGMNTEAFF.

This clone appeared a few times. The gene calls are TRBV19 and TRBJ2-2; TRBD1 matches at 11 bases. CDR3 size: 14 residues. Trimming cost V 7 bases and J 4 bases; bases outside gene matches: 2. Germline CDR1 and CDR2: LNHDA and SQIVND (reference sequence). The CDR3 is CASIGTGGTGELFF. The DNA for the CDR3 is TGTGCCAGTATCGGGACAGGGGGCACCGGGGAGCTGTTTTTT. The whole variable domain, filled in from reference TRBV19 and TRBJ2-2, reads DGGITQSPKYLFRKEGQNVTLSCEQNLNHDAMYWYRQDPGQGLRLIYYSQIVNDFQKGDIAEGYSVSREKKESFPLTVTSAQKNPTAFYLCASIGTGGTGELFFGEGSRLTVL.

With respect to this clone: The sample holds other DNA sequences that translate to the same CDR3. The V call is TRBV10-3, the J call TRBJ1-1; D uncertain. The ends were cut back, 4 bases at V and 1 base at J, with 7 bases in the middle. The CDR3 covers 13 residues. Germline V CDR1 and CDR2: ENHRY, SYGVKD. This CDR3 is CAISGTENTEAFF. The CDR3 DNA follows: TGTGCCATCAGTGGAACAGAGAACACTGAAGCTTTCTTT.